This passage covers 11 T cell receptor beta chains from one sample sequenced in a study of T cells in localized non-small cell lung cancer. The assay was immunoSEQ multiplex PCR, and TCRdb's table has in-frame clones only and misses some. Of about 52,000 clones in the sample, 86% are singletons; the top ten hold 15% to 20%. The sample here was peripheral blood, taken before any cancer treatment. All receptors derive from a male donor aged 60 or over with stage III squamous cell lung carcinoma.

The genes are TRBV6-1 and TRBJ2-7, with D possibly being TRBD1 (6 bases). V was pared by 5 bases and J by 0 bases, with 11 bases between. This CDR3 spans 14 amino acids. Per germline, CDR1 MNHNS and CDR2 SASEGT. CDR3 sequence reads: CASSPGQRSYEQYF. The CDR3 nucleotides read TGTGCCAGCAGTCCCGGACAGCGCTCCTACGAGCAGTACTTC.

The rearrangement links TRBV7-6 to TRBJ2-6; D is undetermined. From germline, CDR1 is SGHVS and CDR2 FNYEAQ. V lost 5 bases and J 0 bases, leaving 11 bases between the germline ends. The CDR3 has 16 amino acids. The CDR3 sequence is CASSLRSGSGANVLTF. The CDR3 DNA sequence: TGTGCCAGCAGCCTGAGGTCCGGCTCTGGGGCCAACGTCCTGACTTTC. The complete variable domain, with remaining parts taken from reference TRBV7-6 and TRBJ2-6, reads GAGVSQSPRYKVTKRGQDVALRCDPISGHVSLYWYRQALGQGPEFLTYFNYEAQQDKSGLPNDRFSAERPEGSISTLTIQRTEQRDSAMYRCASSLRSGSGANVLTFGAGSRLTVL.

The table lists this clone with a count of one. The chain uses TRBV2 and TRBJ1-4, with TRBD1 matching 7 bases. The CDR3 covers 14 residues. With 8 bases clipped from V and 4 bases from J, the junction kept 7 bases outside the gene matches. CDR1 is SNHLY, CDR2 FYNNEI, per germline. DNA of the CDR3: TGTGCCAGCGCTCGAGGGGGCCTTAATGAAAAACTGTTTTTT. This gives the protein CASARGGLNEKLFF.

The rearrangement joins TRBV19 to TRBJ1-5; the D gene is possibly TRBD1 (6 bases). Germline CDR1 and CDR2: LNHDA and SQIVND (reference sequence). Between the trimmed V and J ends, which lost 5 bases and 4 bases, there was a span of 18 bases. The CDR3 is made up of 16 amino acids. CDR3 region: CASSGYSGAGNQPQHF. CDR3 sequence (DNA): TGTGCCAGTAGTGGGTACTCGGGGGCTGGTAATCAGCCCCAGCATTTT.

V is TRBV5-1 and J is TRBJ2-7; D is unresolved. Germline V gene data show CDR1 as SGHRS and CDR2 as YFSETQ. V lost 3 bases, J lost 1 base, and 17 bases lay in between. The length of the CDR3 is 16 residues. The CDR3 loop reads CASSSGQVLPSYEQYF. The CDR3 DNA is TGCGCCAGCAGCTCGGGCCAGGTTCTTCCTTCCTACGAGCAGTACTTC.

Worth noting for this clone: Compared with germline, one end of the junction differs, possibly owing to a read error. The gene calls are TRBV6-6 and TRBJ2-7; 9 positions agree with TRBD1. Germline V lookup: CDR1 MNHNY, CDR2 SVGAGI (reference sequence). The CDR3 spans 15 residues. CDR3 sequence reads: CAISKPGTGPGEQYF. The CDR3 bases are TGTGCCATCAGTAAACCCGGGACAGGGCCTGGCGAGCAGTACTTC.

V and J are TRBV2 and TRBJ2-1, with 14 positions matching TRBD2. The CDR3 runs 15 residues. Germline V gives CDR1 SNHLY, CDR2 FYNNEI. With V trimmed by 2 bases and J by 9 bases, 3 bases remained unmatched. This chain's CDR3 is CASSENGLAGGEQFF. In DNA form, the CDR3 reads TGTGCCAGCAGTGAAAATGGACTAGCGGGGGGTGAGCAGTTCTTC.

This chain links TRBV6-5 with TRBJ2-1, with 8 bases identical to TRBD1. Germline V gene data show CDR1 as MNHEY and CDR2 as SVGAGI. The V segment lost 6 bases and the J segment 6 bases; nucleotides outside the gene matches: 7. This CDR3 region has 14 residues. The CDR3 DNA reads TGTGCCAGCAGAGGGCAGGGGGCTGTCAATGAGCAGTTCTTC. Translation: CASRGQGAVNEQFF.

This chain joins TRBV28 and TRBJ1-6, with TRBD1 identical over 9 bases. Germline-derived CDR1 and CDR2 are MDHEN and SYDVKM. Germline trimming cut 2 bases from V and 7 bases from J; bases unmatched to any gene: 3. The CDR3 has 15 residues. CDR3 protein: CASSLTGGANSPLHF. CDR3 sequence (DNA): TGTGCCAGCAGTTTAACAGGGGGCGCGAATTCACCCCTCCACTTT.

This clone has only a few counts. V and J are TRBV30 and TRBJ2-2, with 9 bases lining up with TRBD2. V dropped 3 bases and J dropped 9; count of bases not matched to a gene: 11. Germline V gene data show CDR1 as GTSNPN and CDR2 as SVGIG (reference sequence). The CDR3 runs 15 residues. CDR3 region: CAWRVRGGLTRELFF. The CDR3 DNA reads as TGTGCCTGGAGGGTGCGGGGGGGTTTGACCCGGGAGCTGTTTTTT. Full variable domain (outside the CDR3, taken from reference TRBV30 and TRBJ2-2): SQTIHQWPATLVQPVGSPLSLECTVEGTSNPNLYWYRQAAGRGLQLLFYSVGIGQISSEVPQNLSASRPQDRQFILSSKKLLLSDSGFYLCAWRVRGGLTRELFFGEGSRLTVL.

The table lists this clone with a count of one. V gene TRBV5-1 combines with J gene TRBJ2-1, with 14 bases aligning to TRBD2. The V gene's germline CDR1 is SGHRS and CDR2 YFSETQ. CDR3 length: 15 residues. J gave up 6 bases and V 6 bases, and 5 bases lay outside the gene matches. The CDR3 DNA is TGCGCCAGCATGGGACTAGCGGGGGTGTTCAATGAGCAGTTCTTC. Amino acid sequence: CASMGLAGVFNEQFF.